This T cell receptor (beta chain) was retrieved from a study of identical twins (dated by TCRdb to about 2016). Regarding the complete study: To test whether fetal clonotypes persist, the study used deep sequencing on TCR alpha and beta repertoires from monozygotic twins, unrelated adults of various ages, and cord blood. Replicate twin experiments were performed at different times using different library preparation protocols to rule out contamination. Results and caveats for the whole study, not just this receptor: Invariant T cells such as MAIT and iNKT could partly confound zero-insertion analyses, though diverse VJ usage argued against this for most clonotypes. Abundant cord blood beta clonotypes had fewer insertions, young adult naive repertoires showed a similar but weaker trend, and memory repertoires showed no such trend. Compared with coincidental sharing between unrelated individuals, out-of-frame TCR alpha sequences shared between twins had an excess of sequences with low generation probability. A weaker excess of twin sharing was found in beta out-of-frame sequences because the signal-to-noise ratio was lowered by fewer shared sequences. Because the same donors could not be followed over many years, conclusions were based on cross-sectional statistical analysis. Recombination models systematically underestimated out-of-frame TCR alpha sharing in monozygotic twins but agreed with sharing between unrelated individuals.

CDR1 and CDR2, per the germline V gene, are SGHVS and FNYEAQ. The trim is 1 base for V and 4 bases for J, with a gap of 22 bases between the germline ends. From the cysteine through the phenylalanine, the CDR3 covers 19 amino acids. Only the CDR3 portion is preserved as DNA: 57 bases, with reading frame beginning at the first base. On this clonotype itself: Its antigen specificity is not known. No much larger clone is present one base from it, and per-base qualities are unavailable.

Every donor in the study was a healthy Caucasian. Three pairs of female monozygotic twins, all aged roughly 18 to 30 years, made up the twin cohort. Miltenyi CD45RO+ enrichment and human naive T-cell isolation kits were used to isolate memory (CD45RO+) and naive T cells from PBMC. The receptor library was made with 5' RACE. Reads for this sample came from an Illumina HiSeq 2000. Template switching introduced a universal primer binding site; the final cDNA contained a unique molecular identifier, enabling accurate counting of TCR cDNA molecules. Specific primers in the conserved constant-segment region were used to synthesize first-strand cDNA for TCR alpha and beta chains. To control for contamination, every cDNA library was double barcoded, receiving both a SMART-Mk sample barcode and Illumina barcodes. TruSeq adapter sequences along with Illumina sample barcodes were introduced in two successive PCR steps. The TCR alpha and beta cDNA libraries were sequenced on the Illumina HiSeq platform using custom primers. In the authors' own workflow: Raw reads were processed with MiGEC to extract unique molecular identifiers, and MiXCR was used to determine CDR3 positions. For each individual, recombination models were inferred using an EM algorithm with the repgenHMM and IGoR tools. The tcR package in R was used for shared clonotype analysis, with sharing normalized by the product of cloneset sizes. To study raw recombination without the effects of thymic and clonal selection, out-of-frame nonproductive sequences were analyzed. Starting from the raw public reads, TCRdb applied fastp trimming at Q25, assembled clones with MiXCR and retained in-frame beta chains. All rows with the same CDR3 protein become a single entry with the most common DNA and genes. The V and J calls shown here were made by TCRdb, not taken from the authors' results. This sample holds roughly 200,000 distinct CDR3 sequences; 7.5% were observed only once. Roughly 2% of the sample comes from the top ten.

The sample also formed part of further work on yellow fever vaccine responses in identical twins. Taken from the second paper: According to the authors, in identical twins the way T cells responded to vaccination appeared partly convergent and partly personalized. In the study, vaccine-responding T cell clones were precisely tracked in identical twins.

Sequencing used memory (CD45RO+) T cells sorted from blood. The cell subset or site label for this specimen denotes: CD45RO+ enriched T cells. The clonotype comes from a woman younger than 35 in good health. The chain uses TRBV7-6 and TRBJ2-2, with a weak D call of TRBD1 (6 bases match). The nucleotide sequence reads TGTGCCAGCAGCTTAGTGATACAGGGTTTCGGTCCAACCACCGGGGAGCTGTTTTTT. The resulting protein is CASSLVIQGFGPTTGELFF. Extended through the reference TRBV7-6 and TRBJ2-2 proteins, this CDR3 yields the full variable domain: GAGVSQSPRYKVTKRGQDVALRCDPISGHVSLYWYRQALGQGPEFLTYFNYEAQQDKSGLPNDRFSAERPEGSISTLTIQRTEQRDSAMYRCASSLVIQGFGPTTGELFFGEGSRLTVL.